The clone carrying this TCR beta chain is a singleton in its sample. As yet, its antigen is unknown. Every one of the donors was a Caucasian adult that lived in Nashville, Tennessee. Authors' analysis steps: ImmunoSEQ output lacked quality scores and full-length reads, limiting matched filtering. Sequencing used immunoSEQ multiplex PCR; TCRdb keeps in-frame clones, though not all of them. V, J and clone size are taken as reported in that table, and D and trimming were inferred from the DNA itself. The sample lists fewer than 1.6 million clones, about 98.5% seen once, with about 0.4% in the top ten. The sample originates from a study of shared clonotypes between healthy human individuals. About the research overall: For every donor, three CD4 naive, three CD4 memory, two CD8 naive and one CD8 memory plates were used. General study findings and limits: The study drew on few donors, limiting represented genetic and exposure-history diversity.

The sample comprised naive CD4+ T cells sorted from blood. The subset was: CD45RA+ positively selected. This clonotype originated in a man aged 25-40 years in good health.

CDR3 DNA sequence: TGTGCCAGCAGTTTTCCCGGGACAGGGGATACGGGCTCCTACAATGAGCAGTTCTTC. Amino acids: CASSFPGTGDTGSYNEQFF. The chain links TRBV28 to TRBJ2-1; 10 bases align to TRBD1. The CDR3 is 19 amino acids. The germline gives CDR1 MDHEN, CDR2 SYDVKM. Trimming cost V 3 bases and J 0 bases; bases outside gene matches: 11. The full variable domain, with the rest looked up from reference TRBV28 and TRBJ2-1, is DVKVTQSSRYLVKRTGEKVFLECVQDMDHENMFWYRQDPGLGLRLIYFSYDVKMKEKGDIPEGYSVSREKKERFSLILESASTNQTSMYLCASSFPGTGDTGSYNEQFFGPGTRLTVL.